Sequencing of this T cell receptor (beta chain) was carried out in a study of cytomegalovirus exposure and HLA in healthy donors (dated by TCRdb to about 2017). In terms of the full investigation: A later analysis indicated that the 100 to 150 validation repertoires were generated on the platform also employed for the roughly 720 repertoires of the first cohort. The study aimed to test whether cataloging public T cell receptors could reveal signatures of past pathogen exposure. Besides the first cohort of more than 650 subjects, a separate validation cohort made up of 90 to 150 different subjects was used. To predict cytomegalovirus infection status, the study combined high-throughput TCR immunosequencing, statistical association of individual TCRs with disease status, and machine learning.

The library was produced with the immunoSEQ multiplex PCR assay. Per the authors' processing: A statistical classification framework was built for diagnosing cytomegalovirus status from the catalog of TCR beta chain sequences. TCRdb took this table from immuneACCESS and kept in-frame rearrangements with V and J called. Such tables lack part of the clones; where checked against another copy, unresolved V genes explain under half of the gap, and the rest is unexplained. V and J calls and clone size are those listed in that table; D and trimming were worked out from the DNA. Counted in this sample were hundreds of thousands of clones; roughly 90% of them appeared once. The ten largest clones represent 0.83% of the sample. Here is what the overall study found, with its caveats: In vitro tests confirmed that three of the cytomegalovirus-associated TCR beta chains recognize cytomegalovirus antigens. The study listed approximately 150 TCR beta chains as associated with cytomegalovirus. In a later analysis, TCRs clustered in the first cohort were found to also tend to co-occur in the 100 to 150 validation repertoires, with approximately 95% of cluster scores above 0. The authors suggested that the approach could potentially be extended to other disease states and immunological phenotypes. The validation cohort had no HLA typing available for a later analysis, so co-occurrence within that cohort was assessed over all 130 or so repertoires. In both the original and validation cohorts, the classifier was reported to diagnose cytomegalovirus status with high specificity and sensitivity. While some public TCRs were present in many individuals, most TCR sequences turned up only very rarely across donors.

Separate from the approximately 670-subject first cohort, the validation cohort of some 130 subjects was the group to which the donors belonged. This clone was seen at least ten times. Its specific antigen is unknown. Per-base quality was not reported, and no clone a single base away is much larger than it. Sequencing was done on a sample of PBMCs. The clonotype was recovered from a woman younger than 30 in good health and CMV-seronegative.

At the DNA level, the sequence is TGTGCCAGCAGTGAAGCGGATAGCGGGGGGGAGACCCAGTACTTC. This codes for CASSEADSGGETQYF. The chain is assembled from TRBV6-1 and TRBJ2-5, and TRBD2 matches 10 of the central bases. Ends trimmed: V by 0 bases, J by 5 bases; bases unmatched to a gene: 3. The CDR3 contains 15 residues, cysteine and phenylalanine counted. Of all the DNA, just the CDR3 is kept, 45 bases in frame from base 1. According to the germline V gene, CDR1 reads MNHNS and CDR2 reads SASEGT.